These T cell receptor beta chains were read from a single sample in a study of cytotoxic CD8 clonotypes in ibrutinib-treated CLL. The assay was immunoSEQ multiplex PCR, and TCRdb's table has in-frame clones only and misses some. The sample carries around 250,000 clones, roughly 70% recorded once. The sample here was PBMCs, taken after 24 months of ibrutinib treatment. The source of these receptors is a human donor with chronic lymphocytic leukemia. Each CDR3 is given with its conserved first and last residue.

J gene,V gene,CDR3 protein
TRBJ1-4,TRBV27,CASSVTGNALFF
TRBJ2-5,TRBV2,CASMDGPGRETQYF
TRBJ2-1,TRBV9,CASSLWDSHNEQFF
TRBJ1-1,TRBV28,CASSIWARLGGVNTEAFF
TRBJ2-1,TRBV5-6,CASSLGLAWGQFF
TRBJ2-1,TRBV4-3,CASSRIGGSSYNEQFF
TRBJ2-2,TRBV11-3,CASSFGQSNTGELFF
TRBJ2-5,TRBV19,CASSIVPAETQYF
TRBJ2-1,TRBV13,CASSLMTGTSVSNEQFF
TRBJ2-4,TRBV27,CASSLSGRKNIQYF
TRBJ2-1,TRBV2,CASSRLAGGSYNEQFF
TRBJ2-3,TRBV10-2,CASSLRWQYF
TRBJ2-1,TRBV30,CAWSGPLGTEQFF
TRBJ2-7,TRBV28,CASSWTGLYEQYF
TRBJ1-1,TRBV30,CARRETGNTEAFF
TRBJ2-3,TRBV4-3,CASSQQGTFTDTQYF
TRBJ1-1,TRBV29-1,CSVESGAEAFF
TRBJ2-7,TRBV16,CASSPADRNYEQYF
TRBJ2-3,TRBV2,CASSEQIPSGTDTQYF
TRBJ2-7,TRBV14,CASSHHSTSFNYEQYF
TRBJ2-2,TRBV27,CASKRQADGELFF
TRBJ2-7,TRBV27,CASTVNWCSITYEQYF
TRBJ1-5,TRBV15,CATSKSGGGNQPQHF
TRBJ2-1,TRBV27,CASSLLAAYNEQFF
TRBJ2-7,TRBV2,CASTVGTSQIFSYEQYF
TRBJ1-1,TRBV28,CASSSIFTGTEAFF
TRBJ2-7,TRBV6-5,CASSKGTLTYEQYF
TRBJ1-2,TRBV28,CASSLSGRAYGYTF
TRBJ2-7,TRBV7-8,CASSARQEMDEQYF
TRBJ2-5,TRBV7-2,CASSHPGGNFETQYF
TRBJ2-6,TRBV5-1,CASSQKGAGANVLTF
TRBJ2-7,TRBV14,CASSQGFDAAFTYEQYF
TRBJ1-2,TRBV11-2,CASSLAGANYGYTF
TRBJ2-3,TRBV19,CASRMKDWGTDTQYF
TRBJ2-2,TRBV29-1,CSVGLMAPWSGELFF
TRBJ2-2,TRBV18,CASSPPTGSLGTGELFF
TRBJ2-7,TRBV5-4,CASSLGQPTASYEQYF
TRBJ1-4,TRBV27,CASRTTGVEKLFF
TRBJ2-2,TRBV9,CASSVTGGADTGELFF
TRBJ2-5,TRBV9,CASSVDPSQETQYF
TRBJ2-6,TRBV9,CASSVEGSGANVLTF
TRBJ2-5,TRBV5-1,CASSLDRVETQYF
TRBJ2-1,TRBV4-2,CASSQDEGTGGDEQFF
TRBJ1-5,TRBV7-2,CASSGGQGAFRNQPQHF
TRBJ2-7,TRBV6-1,CASSVLSGASYEQYF
TRBJ2-2,TRBV27,CASSRQTGELFF
TRBJ2-2,TRBV10-2,CASWREDRGGELFF
TRBJ1-2,TRBV10-3,CAISESPDRPWDYGYTF
TRBJ2-3,TRBV28,CASTGLTDTQYF
TRBJ1-5,TRBV27,CASSLSGGPQHF
TRBJ2-5,TRBV29-1,CSGDSYQETQYF